This T cell receptor beta chain originates from a study of PD-1 blockade in classical Hodgkin lymphoma. The germline gives CDR1 SSHAT, CDR2 FNYEAQ (reference sequence). The CDR3 totals 13 residues. Trimming left V 6 bases short and J 0 bases short, with 8 bases between. Study-wide points: Whatever underlies the repertoire differences (possibly disease activity or prior therapy) remains undefined.

Points on this clone: Its antigen is unknown. Distinct nucleotide sequences in the sample also encode this CDR3.

Time point of the sample: newly diagnosed, previously untreated cHL patient sample. TCRdb's table, derived via immunoSEQ multiplex PCR, lists solely in-frame clones and lacks some. The profile shows some 70,000 clones, over 90% of them singletons. The material sequenced was peripheral blood mononuclear cells (PBMCs). The chain joins TRBV7-7 to TRBJ1-1; D gene unclear. The receptor was derived from a human donor with classical Hodgkin lymphoma. The CDR3 nucleotides are TGTGCCAGCAGACGTACAGTGAACACTGAAGCTTTCTTT. Its translation is CASRRTVNTEAFF.